This T cell receptor beta chain is drawn from a study of blood T cells in healthy people across ages. A second about 7 to 11 cycle PCR used barcoded and J-beta primers. TCRdb ran MiXCR on the 5' RACE reads and lists one entry per CDR3 protein. The sample records 1.6 million or so distinct CDR3 sequences, roughly 32% being singletons. The TCR comes from a woman in her 30s in good health. Source material: blood.

CDR3 bases: TGCAGTGCTAGAACCGTTGGGTCTAGTAATTCACCCCTCCACTTT. Translating gives CSARTVGSSNSPLHF. The chain couples TRBV20-1 to TRBJ1-6; D is ambiguous. The length of the CDR3 is 15 residues. With 2 bases removed from V and 6 bases from J, the gap between germline ends came to 14 bases. Germline values: CDR1 DFQATT, CDR2 SNEGSKA (reference sequence).